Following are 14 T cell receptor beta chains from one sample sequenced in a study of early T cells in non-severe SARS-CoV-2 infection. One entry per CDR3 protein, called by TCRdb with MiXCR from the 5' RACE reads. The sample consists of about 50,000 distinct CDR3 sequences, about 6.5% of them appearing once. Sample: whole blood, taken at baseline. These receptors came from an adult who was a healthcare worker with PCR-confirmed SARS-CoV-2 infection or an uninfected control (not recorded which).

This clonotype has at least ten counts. CDR3 DNA sequence: TGTGCCAGCAGCTTAGCTTCTGGGATCTCTGGAAACACCATATATTTT. Amino acid sequence: CASSLASGISGNTIYF. The J gene is TRBJ1-3, the V gene TRBV7-9; unclear D gene. Trimming left V 0 bases short and J 0 bases short, with 9 bases between. There are 16 residues in the CDR3. Germline-derived CDR1 and CDR2 are SEHNR and FQNEAQ (reference sequence).

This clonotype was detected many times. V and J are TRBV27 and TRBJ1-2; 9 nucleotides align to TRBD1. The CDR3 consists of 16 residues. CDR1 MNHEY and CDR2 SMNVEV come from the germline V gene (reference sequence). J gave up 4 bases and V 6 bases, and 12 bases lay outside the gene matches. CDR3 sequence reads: CASRGQGTGFAYGYTF. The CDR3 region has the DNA TGTGCCAGCAGGGGCCAGGGGACAGGGTTTGCCTATGGCTACACCTTC.

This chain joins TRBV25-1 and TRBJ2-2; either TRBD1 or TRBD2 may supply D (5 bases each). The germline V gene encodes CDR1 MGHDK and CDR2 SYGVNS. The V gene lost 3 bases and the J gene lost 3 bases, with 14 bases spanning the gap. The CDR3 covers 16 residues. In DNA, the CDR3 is TGTGCCAGCAGTGATTTCAGACAGAGGGACACCGGGGAGCTGTTTTTT. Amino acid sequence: CASSDFRQRDTGELFF. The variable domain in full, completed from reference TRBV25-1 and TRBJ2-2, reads EADIYQTPRYLVIGTGKKITLECSQTMGHDKMYWYQQDPGMELHLIHYSYGVNSTEKGDLSSESTVSRIRTEHFPLTLESARPSHTSQYLCASSDFRQRDTGELFFGEGSRLTVL.

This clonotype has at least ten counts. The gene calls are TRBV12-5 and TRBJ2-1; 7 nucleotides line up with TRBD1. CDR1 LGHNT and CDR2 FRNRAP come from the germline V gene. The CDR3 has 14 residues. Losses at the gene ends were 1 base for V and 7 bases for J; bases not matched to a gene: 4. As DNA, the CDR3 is TGTGCTAGTGGTTTGGGACAGGGAAGGAATGAGCAGTTCTTC. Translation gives CASGLGQGRNEQFF.

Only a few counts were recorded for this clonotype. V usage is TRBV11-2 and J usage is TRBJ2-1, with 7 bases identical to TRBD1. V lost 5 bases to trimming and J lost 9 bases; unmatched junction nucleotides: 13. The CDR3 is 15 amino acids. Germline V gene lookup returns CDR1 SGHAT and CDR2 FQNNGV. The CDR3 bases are TGTGCCAGCAGCCCGGGACAGCGAGATCCTCGTGAGCAGTTCTTC. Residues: CASSPGQRDPREQFF.

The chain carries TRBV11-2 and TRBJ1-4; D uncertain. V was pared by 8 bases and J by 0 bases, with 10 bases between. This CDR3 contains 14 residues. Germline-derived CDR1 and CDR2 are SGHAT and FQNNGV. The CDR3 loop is CASGRVATNEKLFF. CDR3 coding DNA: TGTGCCAGCGGCCGGGTCGCAACTAATGAAAAACTGTTTTTT.

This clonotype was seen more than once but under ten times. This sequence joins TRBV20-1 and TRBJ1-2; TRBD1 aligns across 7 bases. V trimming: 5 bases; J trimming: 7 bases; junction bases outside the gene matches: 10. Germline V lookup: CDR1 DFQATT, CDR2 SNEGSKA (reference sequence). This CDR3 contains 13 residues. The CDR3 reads CSAPEKQGSGYTF. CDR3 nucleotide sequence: TGCAGTGCTCCCGAAAAACAGGGGAGTGGCTACACCTTC.

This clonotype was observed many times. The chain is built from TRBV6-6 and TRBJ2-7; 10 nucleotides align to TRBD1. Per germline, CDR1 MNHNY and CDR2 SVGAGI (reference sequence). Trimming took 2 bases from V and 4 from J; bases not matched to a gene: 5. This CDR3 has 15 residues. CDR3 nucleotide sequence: TGTGCCAGCAGTTACGGTCCGGACAGGGGGTACGAGCAGTACTTC. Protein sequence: CASSYGPDRGYEQYF.

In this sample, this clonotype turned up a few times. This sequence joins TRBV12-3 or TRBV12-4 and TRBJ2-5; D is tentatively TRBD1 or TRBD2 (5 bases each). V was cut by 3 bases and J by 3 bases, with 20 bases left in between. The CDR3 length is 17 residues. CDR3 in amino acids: CASSFTGLGVGEETQYF. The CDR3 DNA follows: TGTGCCAGCAGTTTCACCGGATTGGGGGTAGGAGAAGAGACCCAGTACTTC.

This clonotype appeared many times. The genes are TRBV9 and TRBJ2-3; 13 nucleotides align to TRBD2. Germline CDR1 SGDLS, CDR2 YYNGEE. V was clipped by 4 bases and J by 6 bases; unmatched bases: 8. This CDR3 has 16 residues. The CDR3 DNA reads TGTGCCAGCAGCTTCGGGACTAGCGGGGTTAGTGATACGCAGTATTTT. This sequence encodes CASSFGTSGVSDTQYF.

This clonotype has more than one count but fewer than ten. CDR3 sequence (DNA): TGTGCCAGCAGCCTCCGAGGGAGAGACAGGGGGATCTCTGGGGCCAACGTCCTGACTTTC. This encodes CASSLRGRDRGISGANVLTF. The chain combines TRBV3-2 with TRBJ2-6; no check of the table's D call, TRBD1, against the DNA was made. TRBV3-2 is reported as a pseudogene. The CDR3 runs to 20 residues.

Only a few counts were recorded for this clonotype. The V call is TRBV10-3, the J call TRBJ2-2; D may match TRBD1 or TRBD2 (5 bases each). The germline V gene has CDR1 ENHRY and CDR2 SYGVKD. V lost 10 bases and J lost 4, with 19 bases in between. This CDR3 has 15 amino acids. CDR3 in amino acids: CATQSRQGATGELFF. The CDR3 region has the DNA TGTGCCACCCAGAGTCGGCAGGGAGCCACCGGGGAGCTGTTTTTT.

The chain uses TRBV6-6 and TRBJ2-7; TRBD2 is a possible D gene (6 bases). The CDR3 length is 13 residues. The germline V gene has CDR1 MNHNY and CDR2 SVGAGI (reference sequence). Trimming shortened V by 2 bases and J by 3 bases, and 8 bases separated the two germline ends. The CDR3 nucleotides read TGTGCCAGCAGTTACAGGGGAGGCTACGAGCAGTACTTC. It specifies CASSYRGGYEQYF.

DNA for the CDR3: TGCGCCAGCAGCTTGGCGGAACGCACAGATACGCAGTATTTT. This encodes CASSLAERTDTQYF. This sequence joins TRBV5-1 and TRBJ2-3; D gene ambiguous. The CDR3 has 14 residues. The V gene lost 0 bases and the J gene lost 1 base, with 6 bases spanning the gap. Germline V gene sequence: CDR1 SGHRS, CDR2 YFSETQ. The full variable domain, rest sourced from reference TRBV5-1 and TRBJ2-3, is KAGVTQTPRYLIKTRGQQVTLSCSPISGHRSVSWYQQTPGQGLQFLFEYFSETQRNKGNFPGRFSGRQFSNSRSEMNVSTLELGDSALYLCASSLAERTDTQYFGPGTRLTVL.